The 28 T cell receptor beta chains presented below share a single source sample, sequenced in a study of T cells in Graves' hyperthyroidism and ophthalmopathy. Amplification yielded TCR beta CDR3 regions, with RNA transcripts as the source. Researchers ran a first-round RT-PCR on the TCR CDR3 using the HTBI primer set. Each CDR3 protein gets one entry after TCRdb re-called the multiplex PCR reads with MiXCR. The table shows about 180,000 distinct CDR3 sequences, with about 17% occurring only once. The sequenced sample was blood. Receptor source: a woman aged 50 to 60 with Graves' hyperthyroidism.

In this sample, this clonotype turned up many times. The chain recombines TRBV2 with TRBJ1-1, with 7 bases aligning to TRBD1. V was clipped by 5 bases and J by 6 bases; unmatched bases: 3. Germline lookup yields CDR1 SNHLY and CDR2 FYNNEI. The CDR3 extends over 12 amino acids. The CDR3 coding sequence is TGTGCCAGCAGTTGGGGACAGTCTGAAGCTTTCTTT. It translates to CASSWGQSEAFF.

This clonotype was found many times. The chain combines TRBV20-1 with TRBJ1-5; D gene unclear. CDR1 and CDR2 (germline): DFQATT, SNEGSKA (reference sequence). Trimming took 1 base from V and 4 from J, leaving 11 bases between them. CDR3 length: 14 amino acids. The CDR3 nucleotides read TGCAGTGCTAGAGTCGGCACGATGAATCAGCCCCAGCATTTT. Translating gives CSARVGTMNQPQHF.

This clonotype was seen ten or more times. The chain joins TRBV7-3 to TRBJ1-1; D is unclear. V was cut by 5 bases and J by 1 base, with 14 bases left in between. The CDR3 length is 15 residues. The V gene's germline CDR1 is SGHTA and CDR2 FQGTGA. The DNA for the CDR3 is TGTGCCAGCAGCCCCGATCGGGCCGGGAACACTGAAGCTTTCTTT. This sequence encodes CASSPDRAGNTEAFF.

This clonotype occurred many times. V and J are TRBV2 and TRBJ1-3; D perhaps matches TRBD1 (5 bases). Germline V gives CDR1 SNHLY, CDR2 FYNNEI. Trimming cost V 3 bases and J 7 bases, with 16 bases left between them. This CDR3 has 15 residues. The DNA for the CDR3 is TGTGCCAGCAGTGATAAGTCTACAGGCCGGAACACCATATATTTT. Its translation: CASSDKSTGRNTIYF. The whole variable domain, filled in from reference TRBV2 and TRBJ1-3, reads EPEVTQTPSHQVTQMGQEVILRCVPISNHLYFYWYRQILGQKVEFLVSFYNNEISEKSEIFDDQFSVERPDGSNFTLKIRSTKLEDSAMYFCASSDKSTGRNTIYFGEGSWLTVV.

The gene calls are TRBV27 and TRBJ1-2; D not certain. V lost 6 bases and J 4 bases, leaving 12 bases between the germline ends. Germline-derived CDR1 and CDR2 are MNHEY and SMNVEV (reference sequence). The CDR3 spans 13 residues. The CDR3 DNA is TGTGCCAGCAGCCAATCGAGGGTCTATGGCTACACCTTC. Its translation is CASSQSRVYGYTF.

This clonotype was counted many times. The rearrangement uses TRBV6-1 and TRBJ1-1, with 7 bases identical to TRBD1. The germline V gene encodes CDR1 MNHNS and CDR2 SASEGT. Trimming removed 5 bases from V and 5 bases from J; junction bases left unmatched: 8. The CDR3 contains 14 residues. Here the CDR3 reads CASSYQGGVTEAFF. The CDR3 nucleotides read TGTGCCAGCAGTTACCAGGGGGGAGTAACTGAAGCTTTCTTT.

This chain connects TRBV6-2 or TRBV6-3 to TRBJ2-4; 13 bases are shared with TRBD2. Germline V CDR1 and CDR2: MNHEY, SVGEGT. The V gene end was trimmed by 2 bases and the J gene end by 0 bases; junction bases not matched to a gene: 10. CDR3 length: 20 residues. The CDR3 region has the DNA TGTGCCAGCAGTTACCCCCGGACTAGCGGGGGACGACTAGCCAAAAACATTCAGTACTTC. This sequence encodes CASSYPRTSGGRLAKNIQYF.

As to this clonotype: Just one base apart from a much larger clone, this may be a read error. The chain uses TRBV15 and TRBJ2-5; 11 nucleotides align to TRBD2. Germline lookup yields CDR1 LNHNV and CDR2 YYDKDF (reference sequence). CDR3 size: 16 residues. J gave up 0 bases and V 5 bases, and 5 bases lay outside the gene matches. The CDR3 DNA is TGTGCCACCAGCCCGGGACTAGCGGACCACCAAGAGACCCAGTACTTC. The encoded protein is CATSPGLADHQETQYF.

In this sample, this clonotype turned up many times. The CDR3 loop reads CAISAGEYYGYTF. The CDR3 DNA is TGTGCCATCAGTGCGGGAGAATACTATGGCTACACCTTC. V gene TRBV10-3 combines with J gene TRBJ1-2; D gene unclear. V lost 4 bases, J lost 3 bases, and 9 bases lay in between. The CDR3 has 13 residues. Germline V gene data show CDR1 as ENHRY and CDR2 as SYGVKD.

This clonotype was detected many times. CDR3 amino acids: CATSDLLAGGSYNEQFF. CDR3 sequence (DNA): TGTGCCACCAGTGATCTACTAGCGGGGGGCTCCTACAATGAGCAGTTCTTC. V usage is TRBV24-1 and J usage is TRBJ2-1, with 12 bases identical to TRBD2. The V segment lost 3 bases and the J segment 0 bases; nucleotides outside the gene matches: 2. Germline V lookup: CDR1 KGHDR, CDR2 SFDVKD. The length of the CDR3 is 17 residues.

This clonotype was counted ten times or more. The rearrangement joins TRBV19 to TRBJ1-5; 12 bases map to TRBD1. Trimming took 5 bases from V and 9 from J; bases not matched to a gene: 11. This CDR3 comprises 16 residues. Per the germline V gene, CDR1 is LNHDA and CDR2 is SQIVND (reference sequence). For the CDR3, the DNA is TGTGCCAGTAGTGATCCGGGACAGGGGGCCTTATGGCCCCAGCATTTT. Its translation is CASSDPGQGALWPQHF. Combining the CDR3 with reference TRBV19 and TRBJ1-5 gives the whole variable domain DGGITQSPKYLFRKEGQNVTLSCEQNLNHDAMYWYRQDPGQGLRLIYYSQIVNDFQKGDIAEGYSVSREKKESFPLTVTSAQKNPTAFYLCASSDPGQGALWPQHFGDGTRLSIL.

This clonotype has at least ten counts. This chain connects TRBV9 to TRBJ2-5, with 8 positions matching TRBD1. V gave up 3 bases and J gave up 3 bases; unmatched junction bases: 7. The germline V gene has CDR1 SGDLS and CDR2 YYNGEE. The CDR3 extends over 15 amino acids. The CDR3 DNA reads TGTGCCAGCAGCGGTCAGGGGGCGGAAGAAGAGACCCAGTACTTC. Protein: CASSGQGAEEETQYF. Using reference TRBV9 and TRBJ2-5 for the parts outside the CDR3, the full variable domain is DSGVTQTPKHLITATGQRVTLRCSPRSGDLSVYWYQQSLDQGLQFLIQYYNGEERAKGNILERFSAQQFPDLHSELNLSSLELGDSALYFCASSGQGAEEETQYFGPGTRLLVL.

This clonotype was seen repeatedly, ten times or more. The chain has TRBV28 and TRBJ2-5; D gene unclear. The V gene's germline CDR1 is MDHEN and CDR2 SYDVKM. Deletions cut 5 bases from V and 2 bases from J, with 6 bases between. The CDR3 runs 12 residues. The CDR3 DNA reads TGTGCCAGCAGTATCATTCAAGAGACCCAGTACTTC. Amino acids: CASSIIQETQYF.

This clonotype was counted many times. The chain links TRBV27 to TRBJ2-5; 7 bases align to TRBD1. CDR3 length: 15 residues. Germline V gives CDR1 MNHEY, CDR2 SMNVEV (reference sequence). Trimming took 5 bases from V and 2 from J; bases not matched to a gene: 8. The CDR3 here is CASSNTGVGQETQYF. The DNA for the CDR3 is TGTGCCAGCAGTAACACAGGGGTGGGACAAGAGACCCAGTACTTC.

This clonotype occurred many times. The J gene is TRBJ2-5, the V gene TRBV5-1; 10 nucleotides line up with TRBD2. The CDR3 consists of 15 residues. V lost 0 bases, J lost 6 bases, and 5 bases stayed unmatched. CDR1 SGHRS and CDR2 YFSETQ come from the germline V gene. As DNA, the CDR3 is TGCGCCAGCAGCTTGGAAGCGGGGGGGCCGAAGACCCAGTACTTC. Protein sequence: CASSLEAGGPKTQYF.

This clonotype occurred many times. This chain joins TRBV2 and TRBJ2-7, with a weak D call TRBD1 (6 bases). V was trimmed by 8 bases and J by 3 bases, leaving 14 bases between them. Germline V lookup: CDR1 SNHLY, CDR2 FYNNEI. The CDR3 is 13 amino acids. For the CDR3, the DNA is TGTGCCAGCGGGGTGGACAGTGGCTACGAGCAGTACTTC. This sequence encodes CASGVDSGYEQYF.

This clonotype was picked up many times. The rearrangement joins TRBV20-1 to TRBJ1-1; TRBD1 matches 8 bases. Germline V gene sequence: CDR1 DFQATT, CDR2 SNEGSKA (reference sequence). The CDR3 sequence is 15 residues long. Trimming took 0 bases from V and 1 from J; bases not matched to a gene: 4. The CDR3 here is CSARDRGTGNTEAFF. DNA for the CDR3: TGCAGTGCTAGAGATAGGGGGACAGGGAACACTGAAGCTTTCTTT.

V and J are TRBV29-1 and TRBJ2-1; D gene ambiguous. This CDR3 spans 12 amino acids. V dropped 0 bases and J dropped 4 bases, with 4 bases sitting between them. Germline V CDR1 and CDR2: SQVTM, ANQGSEA. In DNA form, the CDR3 reads TGCAGCGTTGAAGAAAGATACAATGAGCAGTTCTTC. Translation gives CSVEERYNEQFF.

This clonotype was seen ten or more times. V gene TRBV20-1 combines with J gene TRBJ1-1, with D unclear. The germline gives CDR1 DFQATT, CDR2 SNEGSKA (reference sequence). This CDR3 contains 11 residues. The CDR3 protein is CSIGLNTEAFF. In DNA, the CDR3 is TGCAGCATAGGACTGAACACTGAAGCTTTCTTT.

This clonotype came up many times. The chain recombines TRBV11-2 with TRBJ1-2, with a possible D match to TRBD1 (6 bases). CDR3 length: 16 residues. Looked up from germline, CDR1 is SGHAT and CDR2 is FQNNGV. V dropped 5 bases and J dropped 6 bases, with 22 bases sitting between them. CDR3 amino acids: CASSPPPPGRGHGYTF. The DNA of the CDR3 is TGTGCCAGCAGCCCCCCCCCCCCGGGCAGGGGACATGGCTACACCTTC.

The chain has TRBV5-6 and TRBJ1-2; the D gene is possibly TRBD1 (6 bases). This CDR3 is built from 15 residues. V was trimmed by 1 base and J by 5 bases, leaving 15 bases between them. Germline V gives CDR1 SGHDT, CDR2 YYEEEE. In DNA, the CDR3 is TGTGCCAGCAGCTTGAATTCGGGGGGGGCGTATGGCTACACCTTC. It specifies CASSLNSGGAYGYTF.

This sequence joins TRBV20-1 and TRBJ2-3, with TRBD2 as a possible D gene (6 bases). V lost 5 bases and J lost 3, with 12 bases in between. CDR3 length: 13 amino acids. CDR1 and CDR2 (germline): DFQATT, SNEGSKA (reference sequence). CDR3 sequence (DNA): TGCAGTGCTGCCTTGGGGGGAACAGATACGCAGTATTTT. Encoded protein: CSAALGGTDTQYF.

This clonotype occurred many times. The chain combines TRBV7-8 with TRBJ2-7; TRBD1 aligns across 7 bases. Trimming cost V 5 bases and J 6 bases; bases outside gene matches: 7. The CDR3 covers 13 residues. Germline V gene data show CDR1 as SGHVS and CDR2 as FQNEAQ. This CDR3 is CASSPGQAVEQYF. In DNA, the CDR3 is TGTGCCAGCAGCCCAGGACAGGCCGTCGAGCAGTACTTC.

This clonotype was seen many times. This chain links TRBV20-1 with TRBJ1-2, with D possibly being TRBD1 (6 bases). Per germline, CDR1 DFQATT and CDR2 SNEGSKA (reference sequence). This CDR3 has 13 residues. V was trimmed by 6 bases and J by 4 bases, leaving 15 bases between them. CDR3 nucleotides: TGCAGTGCACAATCCACAGGGACCTATGGCTACACCTTC. This sequence encodes CSAQSTGTYGYTF.

In its sample, this clonotype was seen many times. This CDR3 reads CASTGVSTDTQYF. Written as DNA, the CDR3 is TGTGCCAGCACGGGGGTTTCGACAGATACGCAGTATTTT. V gene TRBV7-8 combines with J gene TRBJ2-3, with D possibly being TRBD2 (6 bases). This CDR3 contains 13 residues. Trimming pared 7 bases from V and 3 bases from J, leaving 11 bases between. The germline V gene encodes CDR1 SGHVS and CDR2 FQNEAQ. The whole variable domain, remainder taken from reference TRBV7-8 and TRBJ2-3, is GAGVSQSPRYKVAKRGQDVALRCDPISGHVSLFWYQQALGQGPEFLTYFQNEAQLDKSGLPSDRFFAERPEGSVSTLKIQRTQQEDSAVYLCASTGVSTDTQYFGPGTRLTVL.

This clonotype appeared many times. The rearrangement links TRBV6-2 or TRBV6-3 to TRBJ2-3, with D maybe TRBD1 (6 bases). Germline V gene sequence: CDR1 MNHEY, CDR2 SVGEGT. V dropped 4 bases and J dropped 2 bases, with 7 bases sitting between them. The length of the CDR3 is 13 residues. DNA of the CDR3: TGTGCCAGCAGTTGGACAGTCACAGATACGCAGTATTTT. It codes for CASSWTVTDTQYF.

In its sample, this clonotype was seen a few times. The genes are TRBV7-2 and TRBJ1-4; TRBD1 agrees at 7 bases. Germline CDR1 reads SGHTA; CDR2 reads FQGNSA. The CDR3 contains 15 residues. V shed 5 bases, J shed 4 bases, and the junction held 7 bases outside the gene matches. CDR3 amino acids: CASSAGQTINEKLFF. In DNA form, the CDR3 reads TGTGCCAGCAGCGCGGGACAGACTATTAATGAAAAACTGTTTTTT.

As to this clonotype: A much larger clone lies a single base off, so this may be a read error. The conserved final phenylalanine or tryptophan is absent from the CDR3, which likely points to a read error. The V gene is TRBV7-2, the J gene TRBJ2-5; 8 positions agree with TRBD1. The CDR3 runs 13 residues. Per germline, CDR1 SGHTA and CDR2 FQGNSA. Trimming took 4 bases from V and 5 from J; bases not matched to a gene: 3. This chain's CDR3 is CASSWNRGETQYS. The CDR3 DNA reads as TGTGCCAGCAGCTGGAACAGGGGGGAGACCCAGTACTCC.